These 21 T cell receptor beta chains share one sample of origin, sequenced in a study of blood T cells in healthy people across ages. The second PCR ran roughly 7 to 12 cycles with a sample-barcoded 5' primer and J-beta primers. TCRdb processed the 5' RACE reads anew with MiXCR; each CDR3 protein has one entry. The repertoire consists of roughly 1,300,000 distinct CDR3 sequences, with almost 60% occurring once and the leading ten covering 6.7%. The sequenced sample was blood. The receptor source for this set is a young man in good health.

The CDR3 spells CSAILAGDVNEQFF. As DNA, the CDR3 is TGCAGTGCCATACTAGCGGGAGATGTAAATGAGCAGTTCTTC. The chain employs TRBV20-1 and TRBJ2-1; 11 nucleotides agree with TRBD2. Trimming removed 6 bases from V and 7 bases from J; junction bases left unmatched: 8. CDR3 length: 14 amino acids. Germline lookup yields CDR1 DFQATT and CDR2 SNEGSKA (reference sequence).

DNA of the CDR3: TGTGCCAGCAGGCCGGGGTTCGGCACAGATACGCAGTATTTT. It yields the protein CASRPGFGTDTQYF. The V and J genes are TRBV11-2 and TRBJ2-3; the D gene is possibly TRBD2 (5 bases). Germline lookup yields CDR1 SGHAT and CDR2 FQNNGV. V lost 6 bases to trimming and J lost 1 base, with 11 bases between them. This CDR3 has 14 amino acids.

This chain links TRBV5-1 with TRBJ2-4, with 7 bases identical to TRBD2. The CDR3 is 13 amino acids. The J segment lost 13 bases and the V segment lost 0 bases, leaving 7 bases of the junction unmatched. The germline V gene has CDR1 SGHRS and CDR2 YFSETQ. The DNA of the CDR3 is TGCGCCAGCAGCTTGGAGACTCGGGAGGAGCAGTACTTC. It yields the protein CASSLETREEQYF.

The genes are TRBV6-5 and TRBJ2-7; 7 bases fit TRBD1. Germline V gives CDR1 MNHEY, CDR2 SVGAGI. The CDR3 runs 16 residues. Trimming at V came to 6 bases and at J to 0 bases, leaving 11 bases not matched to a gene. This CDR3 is CASRVTLAGGSYEQYF. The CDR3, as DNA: TGTGCCAGCAGAGTTACGTTGGCAGGGGGCTCCTACGAGCAGTACTTC.

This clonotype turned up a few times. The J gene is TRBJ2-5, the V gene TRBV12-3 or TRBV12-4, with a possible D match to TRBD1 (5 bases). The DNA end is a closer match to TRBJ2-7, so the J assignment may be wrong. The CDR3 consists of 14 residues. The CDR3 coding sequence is TGTGCCAGCAGTGTGACAGTTAACGTCTACGAGCAGTACTTC. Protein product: CASSVTVNVYEQYF.

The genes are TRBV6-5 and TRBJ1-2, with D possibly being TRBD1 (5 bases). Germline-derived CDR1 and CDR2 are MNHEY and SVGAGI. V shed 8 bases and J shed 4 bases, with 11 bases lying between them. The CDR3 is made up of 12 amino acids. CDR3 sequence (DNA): TGTGCCAGCGGTTGGGGGTCCTATGGCTACACCTTC. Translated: CASGWGSYGYTF.

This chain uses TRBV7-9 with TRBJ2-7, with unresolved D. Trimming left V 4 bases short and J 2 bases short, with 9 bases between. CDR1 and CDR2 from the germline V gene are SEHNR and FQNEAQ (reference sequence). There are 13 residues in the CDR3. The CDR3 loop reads CASSSPRTYEQYF. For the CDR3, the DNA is TGTGCCAGCAGCTCACCTCGTACCTACGAGCAGTACTTC.

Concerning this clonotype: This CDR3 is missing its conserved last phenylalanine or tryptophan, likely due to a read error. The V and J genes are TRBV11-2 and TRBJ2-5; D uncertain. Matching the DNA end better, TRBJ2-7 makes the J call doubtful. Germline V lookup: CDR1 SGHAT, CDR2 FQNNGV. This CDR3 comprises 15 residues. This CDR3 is CASRGRTERPYEQYL. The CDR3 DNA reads TGTGCCAGCAGAGGGCGAACAGAAAGACCCTACGAGCAGTACTTG.

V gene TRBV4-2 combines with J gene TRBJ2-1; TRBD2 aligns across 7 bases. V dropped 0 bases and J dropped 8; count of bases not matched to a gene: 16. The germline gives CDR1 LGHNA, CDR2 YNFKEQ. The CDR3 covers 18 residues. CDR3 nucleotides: TGTGCCAGCAGCCAAGATGGCAGCGGGGCAACCCTAAGCTATGAGCAGTTCTTC. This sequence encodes CASSQDGSGATLSYEQFF.

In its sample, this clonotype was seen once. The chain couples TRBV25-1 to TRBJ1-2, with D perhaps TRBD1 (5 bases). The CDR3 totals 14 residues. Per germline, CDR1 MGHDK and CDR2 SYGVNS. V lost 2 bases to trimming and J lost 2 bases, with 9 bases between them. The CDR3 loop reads CASSEPRDNYGYTF. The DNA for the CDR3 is TGTGCCAGCAGTGAACCCCGGGACAACTATGGCTACACCTTC.

Here the CDR3 DNA reads TGTGCCAGCAGCTTTACCCCCGGTAAACGGACAATATTTTACGAGCAGTACTTC. Amino acid sequence: CASSFTPGKRTIFYEQYF. The chain has TRBV7-9 and TRBJ2-5; a weak D match, TRBD1 (5 bases). The J call may be faulty, since TRBJ2-7 better matches the DNA end. Germline CDR1 is SEHNR and CDR2 is FQNEAQ (reference sequence). This CDR3 comprises 18 residues.

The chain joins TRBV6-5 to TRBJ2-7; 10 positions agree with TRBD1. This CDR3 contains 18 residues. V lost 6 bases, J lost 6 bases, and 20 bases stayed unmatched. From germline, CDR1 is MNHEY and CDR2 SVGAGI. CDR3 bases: TGTGCCAGCAGCTATAGTCAGGACAGGGGGAGTTTCTTAGGCGAGCAGTACTTC. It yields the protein CASSYSQDRGSFLGEQYF.

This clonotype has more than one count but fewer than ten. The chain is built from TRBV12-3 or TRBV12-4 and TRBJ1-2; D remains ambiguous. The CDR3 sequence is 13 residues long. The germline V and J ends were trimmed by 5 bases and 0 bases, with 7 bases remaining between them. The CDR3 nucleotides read TGTGCCAGCAGTACCGGGACTAACTATGGCTACACCTTC. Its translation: CASSTGTNYGYTF.

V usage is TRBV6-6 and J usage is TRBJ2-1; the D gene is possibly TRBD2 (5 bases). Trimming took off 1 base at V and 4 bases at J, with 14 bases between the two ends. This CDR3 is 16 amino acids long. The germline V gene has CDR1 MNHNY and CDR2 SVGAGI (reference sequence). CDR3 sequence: CASSYWAGQSYNEQFF. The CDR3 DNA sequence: TGTGCCAGCAGTTACTGGGCGGGCCAATCTTACAATGAGCAGTTCTTC.

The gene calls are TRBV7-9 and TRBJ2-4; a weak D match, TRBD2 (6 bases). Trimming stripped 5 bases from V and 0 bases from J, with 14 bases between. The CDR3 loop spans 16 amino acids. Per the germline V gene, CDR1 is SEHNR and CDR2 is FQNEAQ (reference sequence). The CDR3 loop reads CASSLTVGGAKNIQYF. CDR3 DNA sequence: TGTGCCAGCAGCCTAACCGTGGGAGGAGCCAAAAACATTCAGTACTTC.

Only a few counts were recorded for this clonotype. Here the CDR3 DNA reads TGTGCCAGCAGTGAAGGCCAGACAGGCCAAGAGACCCAGTACTTC. Translating gives CASSEGQTGQETQYF. This rearrangement joins TRBV2 to TRBJ2-5; a possible D gene is TRBD1 (6 bases). The V gene lost 1 base and the J gene lost 1 base, with 10 bases spanning the gap. This CDR3 has 15 amino acids. The germline V gene has CDR1 SNHLY and CDR2 FYNNEI.

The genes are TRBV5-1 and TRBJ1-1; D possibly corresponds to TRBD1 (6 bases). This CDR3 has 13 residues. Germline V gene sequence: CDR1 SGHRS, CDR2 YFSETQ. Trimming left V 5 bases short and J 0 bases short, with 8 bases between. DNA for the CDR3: TGCGCCAGCAGGGACAGTATGAACACTGAAGCTTTCTTT. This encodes CASRDSMNTEAFF.

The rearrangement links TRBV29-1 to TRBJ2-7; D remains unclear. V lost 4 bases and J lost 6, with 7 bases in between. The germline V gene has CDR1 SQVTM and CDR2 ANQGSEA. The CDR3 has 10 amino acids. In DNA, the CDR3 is TGCAGCGTTGTGATAGGCGAGCAGTACTTC. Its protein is CSVVIGEQYF.

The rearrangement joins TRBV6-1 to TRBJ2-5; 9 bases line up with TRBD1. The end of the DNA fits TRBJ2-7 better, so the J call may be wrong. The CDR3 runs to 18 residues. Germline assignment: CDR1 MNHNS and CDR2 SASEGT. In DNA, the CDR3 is TGTGCCAGCAGCCTAACCCTCCGGACAGGGGATGATGAATACGAGCAGTACTTC. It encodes CASSLTLRTGDDEYEQYF.

CDR3 DNA: TGTGCCAGTAGCCCAATCCGGGACTGGGACTACGAGCAGTACTTC. Protein: CASSPIRDWDYEQYF. The chain employs TRBV6-2 or TRBV6-3 and TRBJ2-7, with TRBD2 as a possible D gene (6 bases). CDR1 is MNHEY and CDR2 is SVGEGT in the germline V gene. Trimming took off 9 bases at V and 3 bases at J, with 21 bases between the two ends. The CDR3 length is 15 residues.

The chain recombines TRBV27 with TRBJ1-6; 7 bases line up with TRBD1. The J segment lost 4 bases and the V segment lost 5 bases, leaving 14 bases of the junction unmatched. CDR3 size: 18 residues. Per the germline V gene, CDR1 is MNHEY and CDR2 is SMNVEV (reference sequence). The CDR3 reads CASSPSYRQGIYNSPLHF. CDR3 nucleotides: TGTGCCAGCAGTCCCTCATATCGACAGGGCATTTATAATTCACCCCTCCACTTT.